The 28 T cell receptor beta chains below come from one sample, sequenced in a study of blood T cell repertoires in COVID-19. Clones were sequenced by immunoSEQ multiplex PCR, and TCRdb holds only the in-frame ones, with some missing. The sample consists of about 120,000 clones, about 87% of them appearing once. The material sequenced was peripheral blood. These receptors were obtained from a woman aged 70 to 79 with acute or convalescent COVID-19.

This clone was counted a single time. The J gene is TRBJ1-4, the V gene TRBV28; TRBD1 matches at 12 bases. CDR1 is MDHEN and CDR2 is SYDVKM in the germline V gene. V was clipped by 6 bases and J by 10 bases; unmatched bases: 6. There are 14 residues in the CDR3. CDR3: CASSSGQGAGKLFF. CDR3 in DNA: TGTGCCAGCAGCTCGGGACAGGGGGCTGGAAAACTGTTTTTT. The full variable domain, with the rest looked up from reference TRBV28 and TRBJ1-4, is DVKVTQSSRYLVKRTGEKVFLECVQDMDHENMFWYRQDPGLGLRLIYFSYDVKMKEKGDIPEGYSVSREKKERFSLILESASTNQTSMYLCASSSGQGAGKLFFGSGTQLSVL.

This chain links TRBV2 with TRBJ1-1; D is possibly TRBD1 (5 bases). Deletions cut 4 bases from V and 0 bases from J, with 12 bases between. The length of the CDR3 is 15 residues. Germline CDR1 is SNHLY and CDR2 is FYNNEI. CDR3 coding DNA: TGTGCCAGCAGTGTTTTTCGGGGGATGAACACTGAAGCTTTCTTT. Protein sequence: CASSVFRGMNTEAFF.

The V gene is TRBV4-1, the J gene TRBJ1-1; D call uncertain. Germline V gene data show CDR1 as MGHRA and CDR2 as YSYEKL. The CDR3 sequence is 15 residues long. With 0 bases removed from V and 4 bases from J, the gap between germline ends came to 12 bases. In nucleotides, the CDR3 is TGCGCCAGCAGCCAAGAGCCGGGGTTTCCCACTGAAGCTTTCTTT. Protein product: CASSQEPGFPTEAFF.

The chain has TRBV27 and TRBJ2-7; possible D gene TRBD1, 7 bases. Per the germline V gene, CDR1 is MNHEY and CDR2 is SMNVEV (reference sequence). With 8 bases removed from V and 3 bases from J, the gap between germline ends came to 26 bases. The CDR3 is made up of 17 amino acids. This chain's CDR3 is CASASDRFIGGHYEQYF. For the CDR3, the DNA is TGTGCCAGCGCCTCGGACAGGTTCATAGGGGGGCACTACGAGCAGTACTTC.

This clone was seen only once. This sequence joins TRBV12-3 or TRBV12-4 and TRBJ1-2; no definite D call. V lost 6 bases, J lost 5 bases, and 10 bases lay in between. There are 12 residues in the CDR3. The CDR3 nucleotides read TGTGCCAGCAGGAAGGGAGCATATGGCTACACCTTC. Translation: CASRKGAYGYTF.

The chain joins TRBV7-2 to TRBJ2-1; the match to TRBD2 covers 8 bases. V shed 2 bases and J 4 bases; nucleotides not matched to a gene: 1. Germline V gene data show CDR1 as SGHTA and CDR2 as FQGNSA. This CDR3 is built from 14 residues. The DNA of the CDR3 is TGTGCCAGCAGCTTAACGGGGGGGTACAATGAGCAGTTCTTC. Translated: CASSLTGGYNEQFF.

The CDR3 sequence: CASRRVYEQYF. CDR3 DNA sequence: TGTGCCAGCAGGAGGGTATATGAGCAGTACTTC. This chain uses TRBV2 with TRBJ2-7, with D perhaps TRBD2 (5 bases). Germline V gives CDR1 SNHLY, CDR2 FYNNEI. CDR3 length equals 11 residues. V shed 6 bases and J shed 7 bases, with 10 bases lying between them.

Only a few counts were recorded for this clone. V gene TRBV10-1 combines with J gene TRBJ2-3, with a possible D match to TRBD2 (6 bases). Germline values: CDR1 WNHNN, CDR2 SYGVQD (reference sequence). Trimming took 2 bases from V and 3 from J, leaving 12 bases between them. This CDR3 comprises 15 residues. The CDR3 protein is CASSEGGLATDTQYF. The DNA for the CDR3 is TGCGCCAGCAGTGAGGGGGGGTTAGCAACAGATACGCAGTATTTT.

The CDR3 coding sequence is TGCGCCAGCAGGGTGGAGACAGCAAACTATGGCTACACCTTC. Protein sequence: CASRVETANYGYTF. The chain recombines TRBV5-1 with TRBJ1-2; D possibly corresponds to TRBD1 (5 bases). In germline, CDR1 is SGHRS, CDR2 YFSETQ. V was trimmed by 5 bases and J by 2 bases, leaving 13 bases between them. This CDR3 comprises 14 residues.

The rearrangement links TRBV10-1 to TRBJ1-6; 7 bases fit TRBD1. Looked up from germline, CDR1 is WNHNN and CDR2 is SYGVQD (reference sequence). The CDR3 sequence is 13 residues long. Losses at the gene ends were 5 bases for V and 8 bases for J; bases not matched to a gene: 3. The CDR3 bases are TGCGCCAGCAGTCCAACAGGGGATTCACCCCTCCACTTT. Amino acids: CASSPTGDSPLHF.

The chain couples TRBV29-1 to TRBJ2-7, with 8 nucleotides matching TRBD2. Germline V gene sequence: CDR1 SQVTM, CDR2 ANQGSEA. This CDR3 is built from 14 residues. The trim removed 4 bases at V and 0 bases at J, leaving 5 bases unmatched. CDR3 sequence reads: CSVGRTSGSYEQYF. DNA for the CDR3: TGCAGCGTTGGCCGTACTAGCGGCTCCTACGAGCAGTACTTC.

The chain uses TRBV5-5 and TRBJ1-5, with 7 positions matching TRBD1. Germline loops: CDR1 SGHKS, CDR2 YYEKEE (reference sequence). The CDR3 sequence is 16 residues long. V was pared by 0 bases and J by 3 bases, with 6 bases of the junction left unmatched. This chain's CDR3 is CASSLATGPTNQPQHF. The CDR3 DNA sequence: TGTGCCAGCAGCTTGGCGACAGGGCCCACCAATCAGCCCCAGCATTTT.

This clone was seen just once. The chain links TRBV3-1 (or the pseudogene TRBV3-2) to TRBJ2-5; 8 bases align to TRBD1. V was clipped by 0 bases and J by 1 base; unmatched bases: 4. The CDR3 totals 16 residues. The V gene's germline CDR1 is LGHDT and CDR2 YNNKEL (reference sequence). CDR3: CASSQEGTGLQETQYF. In DNA form, the CDR3 reads TGTGCCAGCAGCCAAGAGGGGACAGGACTCCAAGAGACCCAGTACTTC.

This clone appeared once. The chain is built from TRBV21-1 and TRBJ1-2. TRBV21-1 represents a pseudogene. The CDR3 has 14 residues. CDR3 sequence: CASTVPFSNYGYTF. CDR3 coding DNA: TGTGCCAGCACGGTTCCCTTCTCTAACTATGGCTACACCTTC.

The genes are TRBV6-5 and TRBJ2-1, with 8 bases fitting TRBD1. The V and J ends lost 8 bases and 8 bases, in that order; junction bases with no gene match: 14. Germline CDR1 reads MNHEY; CDR2 reads SVGAGI. This CDR3 is 15 amino acids long. CDR3 bases: TGTGCCAGCCGACCCGGACAGGGATTTCGCGATGAGCAGTTCTTC. Encoded protein: CASRPGQGFRDEQFF.

The rearrangement joins TRBV19 to TRBJ1-2, with TRBD1 identical over 9 bases. The CDR3 sequence is 15 residues long. Germline values: CDR1 LNHDA, CDR2 SQIVND (reference sequence). With V trimmed by 1 base and J by 2 bases, 2 bases remained unmatched. The CDR3 region is CASSIVGQGNYGYTF. CDR3 DNA: TGTGCCAGTAGTATAGTGGGACAGGGAAACTATGGCTACACCTTC.

This clone was observed a handful of times. The V and J genes are TRBV2 and TRBJ2-3, with a weak D call TRBD2 (6 bases). This CDR3 spans 16 amino acids. V lost 1 base and J lost 6, with 17 bases in between. Germline V gene sequence: CDR1 SNHLY, CDR2 FYNNEI. The CDR3 sequence: CASSEGDRPGRDTQYF. The CDR3 bases are TGTGCCAGCAGTGAAGGAGACAGACCTGGGAGGGATACGCAGTATTTT.

The V call is TRBV6-1, the J call TRBJ1-4; D possibly corresponds to TRBD1 (5 bases). Trimming removed 1 base at V and 8 bases at J, with 14 bases between. CDR1 is MNHNS, CDR2 SASEGT, per germline. This CDR3 contains 15 residues. CDR3 sequence: CASSEVQEVWEKLFF. The CDR3, as DNA: TGTGCCAGCAGTGAAGTACAGGAAGTTTGGGAAAAACTGTTTTTT.

Regarding this clone: Other DNA sequences in this specimen translate into the identical CDR3. This sequence joins TRBV7-9 and TRBJ2-7, with D possibly being TRBD1 (6 bases). Germline CDR1 reads SEHNR; CDR2 reads FQNEAQ (reference sequence). V was trimmed by 4 bases and J by 4 bases, leaving 8 bases between them. CDR3 length: 12 amino acids. This chain's CDR3 is CASSSTGYEQYF. The CDR3 DNA sequence: TGTGCCAGCAGCTCGACAGGTTACGAGCAGTACTTC.

V gene TRBV19 combines with J gene TRBJ2-2; 8 bases are a match to TRBD1. Trimming cost V 8 bases and J 10 bases; bases outside gene matches: 9. This CDR3 contains 13 residues. Germline-derived CDR1 and CDR2 are LNHDA and SQIVND (reference sequence). This CDR3 reads CASRNRGAEELFF. CDR3 DNA sequence: TGTGCCAGTCGAAACAGGGGGGCAGAGGAGCTGTTTTTT.

The chain uses TRBV4-1 and TRBJ2-1; TRBD2 matches 12 bases. This CDR3 contains 16 residues. V lost 2 bases and J lost 7; bases outside the gene matches: 6. Germline V gene sequence: CDR1 MGHRA, CDR2 YSYEKL. The DNA for the CDR3 is TGCGCCAGCAGCCAAAGACTAGCGGGGGCCGTTAATGAGCAGTTCTTC. Its translation is CASSQRLAGAVNEQFF.

This clone came up once. V usage is TRBV4-1 and J usage is TRBJ1-4; no firm D call. The CDR3 loop spans 15 amino acids. CDR1 MGHRA and CDR2 YSYEKL come from the germline V gene. Trimming stripped 2 bases from V and 4 bases from J, with 11 bases between. The CDR3 nucleotides read TGCGCCAGCAGCCAACAGACGGACTATAATGAAAAACTGTTTTTT. Its translation: CASSQQTDYNEKLFF.

This sequence joins TRBV2 and TRBJ1-2, with TRBD1 matching 9 bases. Germline CDR1 SNHLY, CDR2 FYNNEI. The CDR3 length is 18 residues. V gave up 9 bases and J gave up 3 bases; unmatched junction bases: 20. The CDR3 region has the DNA TGTGCCAGTAGAAATCCGGGACAGGGTAGGGCAGATCACTATGGCTACACCTTC. Protein sequence: CASRNPGQGRADHYGYTF.

This clone came up once. This sample includes further DNA sequences coding for the same CDR3. The CDR3 sequence: CASSVEGETQYF. The CDR3 DNA is TGTGCCAGCAGCGTTGAGGGAGAGACCCAGTACTTC. This chain links TRBV9 with TRBJ2-5; D may be TRBD2 (5 bases). From germline, CDR1 is SGDLS and CDR2 YYNGEE. The CDR3 sequence is 12 residues long. The V gene lost 2 bases and the J gene lost 4 bases, with 6 bases spanning the gap.

V is TRBV7-9 and J is TRBJ1-5; TRBD1 is a possible D gene (5 bases). Trimming stripped 5 bases from V and 3 bases from J, with 11 bases between. Germline assignment: CDR1 SEHNR and CDR2 FQNEAQ (reference sequence). This CDR3 comprises 14 residues. CDR3 residues: CASSRGAYNQPQHF. The CDR3 bases are TGTGCCAGCAGCCGCGGGGCATACAATCAGCCCCAGCATTTT. Using reference TRBV7-9 and TRBJ1-5 for the parts outside the CDR3, the full variable domain is DTGVSQNPRHKITKRGQNVTFRCDPISEHNRLYWYRQTLGQGPEFLTYFQNEAQLEKSRLLSDRFSAERPKGSFSTLEIQRTEQGDSAMYLCASSRGAYNQPQHFGDGTRLSIL.

This chain connects TRBV5-1 to TRBJ1-2; 7 bases match TRBD1. CDR3 size: 13 residues. V trimming: 4 bases; J trimming: 2 bases; junction bases outside the gene matches: 2. The germline V gene encodes CDR1 SGHRS and CDR2 YFSETQ. CDR3 sequence (DNA): TGCGCCAGCAGCGCGGGACAGAACTATGGCTACACCTTC. Its protein is CASSAGQNYGYTF.

V and J are TRBV5-1 and TRBJ1-1, with 9 bases identical to TRBD1. The CDR3 length is 13 residues. Trimming cost V 4 bases and J 7 bases; bases outside gene matches: 5. From germline, CDR1 is SGHRS and CDR2 YFSETQ. This CDR3 reads CASSTDRGGEAFF. DNA of the CDR3: TGCGCCAGCAGCACGGACAGGGGAGGTGAAGCTTTCTTT.

The chain combines TRBV5-6 with TRBJ1-2; D is unresolved. Per the germline V gene, CDR1 is SGHDT and CDR2 is YYEEEE. The CDR3 is 15 residues long. The ends were cut back, 0 bases at V and 0 bases at J, with 9 bases in the middle. The DNA of the CDR3 is TGTGCCAGCAGCTTGGGACTGTCCACTAACTATGGCTACACCTTC. It translates to CASSLGLSTNYGYTF. The full variable domain, in which reference TRBV5-6 and TRBJ1-2 provide the parts outside the CDR3, is DAGVTQSPTHLIKTRGQQVTLRCSPKSGHDTVSWYQQALGQGPQFIFQYYEEEERQRGNFPDRFSGHQFPNYSSELNVNALLLGDSALYLCASSLGLSTNYGYTFGSGTRLTVV.